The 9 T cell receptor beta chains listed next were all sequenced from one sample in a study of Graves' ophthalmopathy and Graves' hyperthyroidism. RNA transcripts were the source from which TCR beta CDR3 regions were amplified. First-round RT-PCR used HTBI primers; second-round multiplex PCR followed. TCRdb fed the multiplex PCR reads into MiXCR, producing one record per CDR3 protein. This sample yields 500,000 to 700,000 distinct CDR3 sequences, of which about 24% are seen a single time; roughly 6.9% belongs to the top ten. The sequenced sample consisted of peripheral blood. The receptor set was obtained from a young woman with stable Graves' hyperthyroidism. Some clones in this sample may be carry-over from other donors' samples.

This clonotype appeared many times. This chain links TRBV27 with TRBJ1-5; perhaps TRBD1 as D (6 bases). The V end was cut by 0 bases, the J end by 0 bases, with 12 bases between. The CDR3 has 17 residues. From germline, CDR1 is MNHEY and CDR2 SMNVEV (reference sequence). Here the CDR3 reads CASSLSRTDSSNQPQHF. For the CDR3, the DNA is TGTGCCAGCAGTTTATCCAGGACAGATTCTAGCAATCAGCCCCAGCATTTT.

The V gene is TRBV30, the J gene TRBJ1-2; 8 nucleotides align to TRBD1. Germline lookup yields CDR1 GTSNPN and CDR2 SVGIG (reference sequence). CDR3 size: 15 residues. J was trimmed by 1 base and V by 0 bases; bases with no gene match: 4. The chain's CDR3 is CAWSVRDRNNYGYTF. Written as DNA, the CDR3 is TGTGCCTGGAGTGTACGGGACAGGAATAACTATGGCTACACCTTC.

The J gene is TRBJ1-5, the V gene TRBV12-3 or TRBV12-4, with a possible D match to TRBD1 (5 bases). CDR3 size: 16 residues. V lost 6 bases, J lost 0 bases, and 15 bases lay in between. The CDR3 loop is CASSPGPIYSNQPQHF. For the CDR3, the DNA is TGTGCCAGCAGCCCGGGACCTATCTATAGCAATCAGCCCCAGCATTTT.

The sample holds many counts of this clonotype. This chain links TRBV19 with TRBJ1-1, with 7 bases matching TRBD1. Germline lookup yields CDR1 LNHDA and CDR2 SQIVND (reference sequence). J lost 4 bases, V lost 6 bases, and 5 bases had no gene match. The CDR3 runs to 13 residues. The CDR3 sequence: CASRAGGSTEAFF. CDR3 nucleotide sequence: TGTGCCAGTAGGGCAGGGGGAAGCACTGAAGCTTTCTTT.

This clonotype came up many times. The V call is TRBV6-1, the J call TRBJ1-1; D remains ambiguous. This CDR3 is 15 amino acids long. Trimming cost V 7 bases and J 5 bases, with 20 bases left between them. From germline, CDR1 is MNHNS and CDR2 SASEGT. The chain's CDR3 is CASTLAAHLRTEAFF. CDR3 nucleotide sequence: TGTGCCAGCACCTTGGCCGCCCATTTGAGGACTGAAGCTTTCTTT.

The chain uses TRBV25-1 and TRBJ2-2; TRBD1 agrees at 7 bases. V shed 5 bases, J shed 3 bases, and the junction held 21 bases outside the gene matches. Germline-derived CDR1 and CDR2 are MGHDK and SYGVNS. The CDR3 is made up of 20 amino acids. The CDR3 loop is CASSPSSSAWDSSDTGELFF. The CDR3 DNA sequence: TGTGCCAGCAGTCCCTCGTCGTCGGCTTGGGACAGTTCCGACACCGGGGAGCTGTTTTTT.

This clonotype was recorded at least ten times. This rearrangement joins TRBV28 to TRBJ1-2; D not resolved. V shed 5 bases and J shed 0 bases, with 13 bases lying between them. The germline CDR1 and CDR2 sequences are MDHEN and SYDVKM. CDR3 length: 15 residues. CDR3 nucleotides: TGTGCCAGCAGTCTCCATTACCGAGCTAACTATGGCTACACCTTC. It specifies CASSLHYRANYGYTF.

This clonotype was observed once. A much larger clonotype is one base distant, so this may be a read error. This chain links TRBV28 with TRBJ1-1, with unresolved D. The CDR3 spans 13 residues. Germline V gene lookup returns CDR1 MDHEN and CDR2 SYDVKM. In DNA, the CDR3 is TGTGCCAGCAGTTTAGTGTCGGTCACTGAAGCTTGCTTT. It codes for CASSLVSVTEACF.

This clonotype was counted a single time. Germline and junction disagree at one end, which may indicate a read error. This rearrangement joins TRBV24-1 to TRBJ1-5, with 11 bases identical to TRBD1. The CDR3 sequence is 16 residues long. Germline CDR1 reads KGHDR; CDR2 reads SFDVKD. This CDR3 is CATSAGGQGVHQPQHF. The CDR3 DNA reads TGTGCCACCAGTGCCGGGGGACAGGGGGTCCATCAGCCCCAACATTTT.